One sample yielded the 26 T cell receptor beta chains listed below, sequenced in a study of T cell repertoires in cytomegalovirus infection. TCRdb reanalysed the reads using MiXCR and keeps one entry per CDR3 protein. The data show around 170,000 distinct CDR3 sequences, approximately 15% seen once. Sequencing input: PBMCs. The source of these receptors is a human donor in good health (CMV status not recorded). Some clones in this sample may be carry-over from other donors' samples.

This clonotype was observed at least ten times. The chain has TRBV7-2 and TRBJ2-1; D is ambiguous. Germline V gene lookup returns CDR1 SGHTA and CDR2 FQGNSA. Trimming took 1 base from V and 2 from J, leaving 12 bases between them. This CDR3 comprises 16 residues. CDR3 in amino acids: CASSLGPTRAYNEQFF. The CDR3 DNA reads TGTGCCAGCAGCTTAGGCCCTACCCGAGCCTACAATGAGCAGTTCTTC. Together with reference TRBV7-2 and TRBJ2-1, the CDR3 gives the full variable domain: GAGVSQSPSNKVTEKGKDVELRCDPISGHTALYWYRQSLGQGLEFLIYFQGNSAPDKSGLPSDRFSAERTGGSVSTLTIQRTQQEDSAVYLCASSLGPTRAYNEQFFGPGTRLTVL.

This clonotype showed up just a few times. The chain recombines TRBV28 with TRBJ2-1; TRBD1 or TRBD2 may be the D gene (5 bases each). CDR3 length equals 13 residues. V was clipped by 8 bases and J by 0 bases, with 8 bases between them. Germline CDR1 MDHEN, CDR2 SYDVKM. In DNA, the CDR3 is TGTGCCAGCGGGGGTAGCTCCTACAATGAGCAGTTCTTC. Amino acids: CASGGSSYNEQFF.

This clonotype was detected ten times or more. The CDR3 bases are TGTGCCAGCAGTCGCCTTTTTCGAGCCAAAAACATTCAGTACTTC. It translates to CASSRLFRAKNIQYF. The chain employs TRBV28 and TRBJ2-4; D is undetermined. Germline lookup yields CDR1 MDHEN and CDR2 SYDVKM. V was pared by 5 bases and J by 0 bases, with 11 bases between. The CDR3 consists of 15 residues.

In this sample, this clonotype turned up many times. This chain connects TRBV6-6 to TRBJ1-1; D ambiguous. Germline assignment: CDR1 MNHNY and CDR2 SVGAGI (reference sequence). This CDR3 region has 15 residues. Trimming removed 6 bases at V and 1 base at J, with 15 bases between. The CDR3 region has the DNA TGTGCCAGCAGCCTCCCTTCATGGCAGAACACTGAAGCTTTCTTT. It is translated as CASSLPSWQNTEAFF.

V and J are TRBV29-1 and TRBJ1-5; 7 nucleotides align to TRBD1. CDR1 is SQVTM and CDR2 is ANQGSEA in the germline V gene. The CDR3 totals 13 residues. The trim removed 7 bases at V and 0 bases at J, leaving 3 bases unmatched. The CDR3 loop is CSARDSSNQPQHF. CDR3 bases: TGCAGCGCCCGGGACAGTAGCAATCAGCCCCAGCATTTT.

The J gene is TRBJ2-3, the V gene TRBV29-1, with 8 bases aligning to TRBD2. This CDR3 comprises 12 residues. The V segment lost 8 bases and the J segment 9 bases; nucleotides outside the gene matches: 10. The germline CDR1 and CDR2 sequences are SQVTM and ANQGSEA. CDR3 sequence reads: CSLRTSQLTQYF. CDR3 nucleotide sequence: TGCAGCCTGCGGACTAGCCAACTCACGCAGTATTTT.

J is TRBJ2-1 and V is TRBV2; D call uncertain. From germline, CDR1 is SNHLY and CDR2 FYNNEI. Trimming shortened V by 8 bases and J by 4 bases, and 9 bases separated the two germline ends. This CDR3 spans 12 amino acids. In DNA, the CDR3 is TGTGCCAGCGGATCTACATACAATGAGCAGTTCTTC. Its protein is CASGSTYNEQFF. Full variable domain (rest looked up from reference TRBV2 and TRBJ2-1): EPEVTQTPSHQVTQMGQEVILRCVPISNHLYFYWYRQILGQKVEFLVSFYNNEISEKSEIFDDQFSVERPDGSNFTLKIRSTKLEDSAMYFCASGSTYNEQFFGPGTRLTVL.

The table lists this clonotype with many counts. The chain employs TRBV12-3 or TRBV12-4 and TRBJ2-3; D unclear. CDR3 size: 13 residues. V was shortened by 5 bases and J by 1 base, with 7 bases between the two germline ends. CDR3 in DNA: TGTGCCAGCAGTCTCGACCGCACAGATACGCAGTATTTT. It encodes CASSLDRTDTQYF.

This clonotype was seen at least ten times. The J gene is TRBJ2-1, the V gene TRBV19; D unresolved. This CDR3 has 13 amino acids. Trimming removed 6 bases from V and 10 bases from J, with 16 bases in between. The V gene's germline CDR1 is LNHDA and CDR2 SQIVND (reference sequence). The CDR3 protein is CASRSGGAGEQFF. The CDR3 coding sequence is TGTGCCAGTAGATCAGGCGGAGCTGGCGAGCAGTTCTTC.

This clonotype was recorded at least ten times. This rearrangement joins TRBV12-3 or TRBV12-4 to TRBJ2-7; TRBD1 might be the D (6 bases). V shed 3 bases and J shed 5 bases, with 17 bases lying between them. This CDR3 is 15 amino acids long. Here the CDR3 DNA reads TGTGCCAGCAGTTTTCGTCAGGGGCCTAACGACGAGCAGTACTTC. Its protein is CASSFRQGPNDEQYF.

There are many counts of this clonotype. The chain couples TRBV7-2 to TRBJ1-1; the D is unclear. Trimming pared 5 bases from V and 5 bases from J, leaving 6 bases between. Germline assignment: CDR1 SGHTA and CDR2 FQGNSA. The CDR3 totals 11 residues. The CDR3 region is CASSAKTEAFF. In DNA, the CDR3 is TGTGCCAGCAGCGCTAAGACTGAAGCTTTCTTT.

This sequence joins TRBV7-2 and TRBJ2-1; 9 nucleotides align to TRBD1. The ends lost 3 bases at V and 5 bases at J; junction bases unmatched: 5. The CDR3 loop spans 15 amino acids. The V gene's germline CDR1 is SGHTA and CDR2 FQGNSA. The DNA for the CDR3 is TGTGCCAGCAGCTTCACGGGACAGGGAAACAATGAGCAGTTCTTC. Its protein is CASSFTGQGNNEQFF.

The chain recombines TRBV6-2 or TRBV6-3 with TRBJ2-5, with 7 bases that match TRBD2. CDR1 and CDR2 (germline): MNHEY, SVGEGT. This CDR3 has 13 amino acids. Trimming removed 8 bases from V and 6 bases from J; junction bases left unmatched: 9. CDR3 nucleotides: TGTGCCAGCTCTGGGGGGGGGTGGCAGACCCAGTACTTC. This gives the protein CASSGGGWQTQYF.

This clonotype appeared many times. The chain carries TRBV11-2 and TRBJ1-1, with TRBD1 as a possible D gene (5 bases). V dropped 5 bases and J dropped 1 base, with 14 bases sitting between them. The CDR3 sequence is 15 residues long. Germline V lookup: CDR1 SGHAT, CDR2 FQNNGV. The CDR3 sequence is CASSLAGLSNTEAFF. In nucleotides, the CDR3 is TGTGCCAGCAGCCTGGCGGGACTCTCGAACACTGAAGCTTTCTTT.

This clonotype was seen many times. This chain uses TRBV19 with TRBJ1-1, with unresolved D. Germline loops: CDR1 LNHDA, CDR2 SQIVND (reference sequence). This CDR3 is 16 amino acids long. Between the trimmed V and J ends, which lost 4 bases and 1 base, there was a span of 16 bases. The CDR3 reads CASSTAGQTKNTEAFF. In nucleotides, the CDR3 is TGTGCCAGTAGTACAGCCGGGCAGACAAAGAACACTGAAGCTTTCTTT. Based on the CDR3 plus reference TRBV19 and TRBJ1-1, the full variable domain is DGGITQSPKYLFRKEGQNVTLSCEQNLNHDAMYWYRQDPGQGLRLIYYSQIVNDFQKGDIAEGYSVSREKKESFPLTVTSAQKNPTAFYLCASSTAGQTKNTEAFFGQGTRLTVV.

This clonotype was recorded many times. The rearrangement joins TRBV20-1 to TRBJ2-1; 15 bases map to TRBD2. J gave up 9 bases and V 5 bases, and 11 bases lay outside the gene matches. The V gene's germline CDR1 is DFQATT and CDR2 SNEGSKA (reference sequence). The CDR3 loop spans 16 amino acids. The CDR3 is CSAFSPRTSGRGEQFF. For the CDR3, the DNA is TGCAGTGCTTTTTCTCCCCGGACTAGCGGGAGGGGTGAGCAGTTCTTC.

This rearrangement joins TRBV6-5 to TRBJ2-4; no clear D gene. Trimming removed 0 bases from V and 1 base from J, with 7 bases in between. This CDR3 spans 15 amino acids. Germline CDR1 and CDR2: MNHEY and SVGAGI. The CDR3: CASSYSNGAKNIQYF. In nucleotides, the CDR3 is TGTGCCAGCAGTTACTCGAATGGGGCCAAAAACATTCAGTACTTC.

The gene calls are TRBV28 and TRBJ2-1; 11 nucleotides line up with TRBD1. The CDR3 loop spans 16 amino acids. Unmatched junction bases numbered 8, after V lost 4 bases and J lost 6 bases. Per the germline V gene, CDR1 is MDHEN and CDR2 is SYDVKM. This chain's CDR3 is CASSYFPGTGGNEQFF. CDR3 nucleotides: TGTGCCAGCAGTTACTTTCCCGGGACAGGGGGCAATGAGCAGTTCTTC. Full variable domain (remainder filled in from reference TRBV28 and TRBJ2-1): DVKVTQSSRYLVKRTGEKVFLECVQDMDHENMFWYRQDPGLGLRLIYFSYDVKMKEKGDIPEGYSVSREKKERFSLILESASTNQTSMYLCASSYFPGTGGNEQFFGPGTRLTVL.

This clonotype was seen repeatedly, ten times or more. The rearrangement links TRBV7-9 to TRBJ1-4, with 8 bases aligning to TRBD1. The CDR3 length is 15 residues. Per the germline V gene, CDR1 is SEHNR and CDR2 is FQNEAQ (reference sequence). V lost 5 bases to trimming and J lost 8 bases; unmatched junction nucleotides: 10. DNA for the CDR3: TGTGCCAGCAGCAGTCTCGGGACAGGACGAGAAAAACTGTTTTTT. As protein: CASSSLGTGREKLFF.

V usage is TRBV28 and J usage is TRBJ2-2, with D possibly TRBD1 on 5 matching bases. The CDR3 is made up of 17 amino acids. Germline V gives CDR1 MDHEN, CDR2 SYDVKM. The V end was cut by 5 bases, the J end by 4 bases, with 20 bases between. The CDR3 spells CASSQFTGFFSTGELFF. The CDR3 DNA reads TGTGCCAGCAGTCAGTTTACAGGATTCTTCAGCACCGGGGAGCTGTTTTTT.

This clonotype was observed at least ten times. Written as DNA, the CDR3 is TGTGCCAGCAGCGTAGCCGGACAGGGGGCGATGAACACTGAAGCTTTCTTT. Translated: CASSVAGQGAMNTEAFF. The V call is TRBV9, the J call TRBJ1-1, with 11 bases aligning to TRBD1. Germline values: CDR1 SGDLS, CDR2 YYNGEE. The CDR3 runs to 17 residues. With V trimmed by 0 bases and J by 0 bases, 4 bases remained unmatched. The entire variable domain, with the rest obtained from reference TRBV9 and TRBJ1-1, is as follows: DSGVTQTPKHLITATGQRVTLRCSPRSGDLSVYWYQQSLDQGLQFLIQYYNGEERAKGNILERFSAQQFPDLHSELNLSSLELGDSALYFCASSVAGQGAMNTEAFFGQGTRLTVV.

In this sample, this clonotype turned up a few times. This rearrangement joins TRBV12-3 or TRBV12-4 to TRBJ1-1, with D uncertain. Trimming removed 6 bases from V and 8 bases from J, with 13 bases in between. The CDR3 sequence is 12 residues long. The CDR3 nucleotides read TGTGCCAGCAGGGCCTCCGAGAGGGAAGCTTTCTTT. Its translation: CASRASEREAFF.

This clonotype was found many times. The chain combines TRBV4-1 with TRBJ1-2; D perhaps matches TRBD1 (6 bases). V shed 2 bases and J shed 3 bases, with 19 bases lying between them. This CDR3 region has 17 residues. Germline loops: CDR1 MGHRA, CDR2 YSYEKL. The DNA for the CDR3 is TGCGCCAGCAGCCAACCTAACCGGGACACGAGACACTATGGCTACACCTTC. Translated: CASSQPNRDTRHYGYTF.

This clonotype has ten or more counts. The chain couples TRBV7-3 to TRBJ2-2; 10 nucleotides align to TRBD2. The CDR3 runs to 17 residues. Germline assignment: CDR1 SGHTA and CDR2 FQGTGA. Trimming at V came to 2 bases and at J to 6 bases, leaving 9 bases not matched to a gene. The CDR3 nucleotides are TGTGCCAGCAGCTTACGCCCTGGGACTAGCGAAGCCGGGGAGCTGTTTTTT. Its translation: CASSLRPGTSEAGELFF. The full variable domain, rest sourced from reference TRBV7-3 and TRBJ2-2, is GAGVSQTPSNKVTEKGKYVELRCDPISGHTALYWYRQSLGQGPEFLIYFQGTGAADDSGLPNDRFFAVRPEGSVSTLKIQRTERGDSAVYLCASSLRPGTSEAGELFFGEGSRLTVL.

V is TRBV5-5 and J is TRBJ2-1; TRBD2 matches at 14 bases. The CDR3 is 18 amino acids. The V segment lost 4 bases and the J segment 3 bases; nucleotides outside the gene matches: 9. Germline V CDR1 and CDR2: SGHKS, YYEKEE (reference sequence). In DNA form, the CDR3 reads TGTGCCAGCAGCGGTGGACTAGCGGGAGGAGGCTACTACAATGAGCAGTTCTTC. Its protein product is CASSGGLAGGGYYNEQFF.

The table lists this clonotype with many counts. The chain combines TRBV7-3 with TRBJ1-1; no reliable D call. The CDR3 extends over 14 amino acids. Germline V gives CDR1 SGHTA, CDR2 FQGTGA. V lost 1 base and J lost 4, with 10 bases in between. DNA for the CDR3: TGTGCCAGCAGCTTAAGCGGGGTCGCCACTGAAGCTTTCTTT. It encodes CASSLSGVATEAFF.